This T cell receptor (beta chain) was retrieved from a study of blood T cells in healthy people across ages. Study results and caveats: With unsorted PBMCs, a conclusive comparison of naive versus antigen-experienced cells was not possible. Diversity was higher, and naive CD4+ cells more numerous, in long-lived donors than in aged donors. With age, beta diversity per million T cells declined roughly linearly, significantly by approximately 40.

It was with a sample-barcoded 5' primer and a J-beta primer mix that a second PCR of roughly 7 to 12 cycles was run. The template-switch adaptor, which had 12 random nucleotides, put a tag on each cDNA molecule. A single record per CDR3 protein comes from TCRdb applying MiXCR to the 5' RACE reads. The sample carries fewer than 950,000 distinct CDR3 sequences, about 55% recorded once. Of note for this clonotype: Its antigen is currently unknown.

The J segment lost 5 bases and the V segment lost 8 bases, leaving 5 bases of the junction unmatched. Germline V lookup: CDR1 SNHLY, CDR2 FYNNEI. CDR3 size: 13 residues. The origin of this receptor is a man aged 80 or over in good health. The sequencing sample was made of blood. The chain couples TRBV2 to TRBJ2-1; 8 nucleotides agree with TRBD1. The CDR3 loop reads CASGQGRNNEQFF. CDR3 DNA sequence: TGTGCCAGCGGACAGGGACGAAACAATGAGCAGTTCTTC.